The 12 T cell receptor beta chains given below trace back to one sample, sequenced in a study of CD8 T cells in Susac syndrome. An input of roughly 0.5 to 1 ug of RNA was subjected to reverse transcription using random hexamers. TCRdb redid the calling of the immunoSEQ multiplex PCR reads with MiXCR, one entry per CDR3 protein. Of 27,000 or so distinct CDR3 sequences in the sample, around 95% were seen once. The material sequenced was CD8+ T cells from PBMCs. The receptors originated from a human donor in good health.

This chain links TRBV29-1 with TRBJ2-7; the match to TRBD1 covers 8 bases. Germline CDR1 and CDR2: SQVTM and ANQGSEA. Germline trimming cut 1 base from V and 3 bases from J; bases unmatched to any gene: 5. This CDR3 is built from 14 residues. CDR3: CSVEGTGRDYEQYF. CDR3 DNA sequence: TGCAGCGTTGAAGGGACAGGGCGAGACTACGAGCAGTACTTC.

This chain connects TRBV27 to TRBJ1-6; D is uncertain. The ends were cut back, 6 bases at V and 7 bases at J, with 10 bases in the middle. This CDR3 is 13 amino acids long. Germline V gene sequence: CDR1 MNHEY, CDR2 SMNVEV (reference sequence). In nucleotides, the CDR3 is TGTGCCAGCAGAGAACAGTCCAATTCACCCCTCCACTTT. Residues: CASREQSNSPLHF.

This clonotype was observed a handful of times. The chain carries TRBV6-1 and TRBJ2-7, with 7 bases fitting TRBD2. This CDR3 contains 15 residues. The germline CDR1 and CDR2 sequences are MNHNS and SASEGT. Germline trimming cut 3 bases from V and 2 bases from J; bases unmatched to any gene: 7. CDR3 protein: CASSDPRGGAYEQYF. CDR3 DNA sequence: TGTGCCAGCAGTGACCCCCGTGGGGGGGCCTACGAGCAGTACTTC.

The chain recombines TRBV20-1 with TRBJ1-1, with D uncertain. The CDR3 totals 14 residues. Germline V gives CDR1 DFQATT, CDR2 SNEGSKA (reference sequence). The germline V and J ends were trimmed by 0 bases and 1 base, with 9 bases remaining between them. CDR3 sequence: CSARDPGENTEAFF. The CDR3 nucleotides are TGCAGTGCTAGAGATCCAGGTGAGAACACTGAAGCTTTCTTT.

This clonotype has just one count. The V and J genes are TRBV10-2 and TRBJ2-7; D unclear. CDR1 is WSHSY and CDR2 is SAAADI in the germline V gene. The CDR3 runs 13 residues. Deletions cut 7 bases from V and 2 bases from J, with 12 bases between. DNA of the CDR3: TGCGCCAGCACAATAAGTCGAACCTACGAGCAGTACTTC. It codes for CASTISRTYEQYF.

The V and J genes are TRBV9 and TRBJ2-7; 7 bases map to TRBD1. This CDR3 region has 15 residues. CDR1 is SGDLS and CDR2 is YYNGEE in the germline V gene. V was clipped by 0 bases and J by 3 bases; unmatched bases: 6. This CDR3 reads CASSVEETGNYEQYF. For the CDR3, the DNA is TGTGCCAGCAGCGTAGAGGAGACAGGGAACTACGAGCAGTACTTC.

The chain joins TRBV19 to TRBJ2-1; either TRBD1 or TRBD2 may supply D (5 bases each). Per germline, CDR1 LNHDA and CDR2 SQIVND (reference sequence). V dropped 3 bases and J dropped 11 bases, with 11 bases sitting between them. The CDR3 extends over 12 amino acids. CDR3 nucleotides: TGTGCCAGTAGTATCTATCAGGGACAGCAGTTCTTC. It translates to CASSIYQGQQFF.

The chain has TRBV12-3 or TRBV12-4 and TRBJ1-4; 8 bases agree with TRBD1. The CDR3 is 17 residues long. The V segment lost 3 bases and the J segment 4 bases; nucleotides outside the gene matches: 10. CDR3 nucleotides: TGTGCCAGCAGTTTTGGGACAGGTGATAGTTATAATGAAAAACTGTTTTTT. Its translation is CASSFGTGDSYNEKLFF.

This clonotype occurred once. The chain recombines TRBV20-1 with TRBJ2-3; D gene unclear. Between the trimmed V and J ends, which lost 0 bases and 0 bases, there was a span of 4 bases. From germline, CDR1 is DFQATT and CDR2 SNEGSKA (reference sequence). The CDR3 sequence is 13 residues long. The CDR3: CSARDDSTDTQYF. The CDR3 coding sequence is TGCAGTGCTAGAGATGACAGCACAGATACGCAGTATTTT.

The V gene is TRBV13, the J gene TRBJ1-1, with D tentatively TRBD1 (5 bases). CDR1 is PRHDT, CDR2 FYEKMQ, per germline (reference sequence). This CDR3 has 14 residues. Trimming stripped 5 bases from V and 5 bases from J, with 15 bases between. The CDR3, as DNA: TGTGCCAGCAGCGTCAGGGTTCCGGGGACTGAAGCTTTCTTT. It codes for CASSVRVPGTEAFF.

This sequence joins TRBV27 and TRBJ2-7; D tentatively reads TRBD1 or TRBD2 (5 bases each). The CDR3 sequence is 13 residues long. Germline lookup yields CDR1 MNHEY and CDR2 SMNVEV (reference sequence). Trimming removed 4 bases from V and 5 bases from J, with 12 bases in between. Written as DNA, the CDR3 is TGTGCCAGCAGTTCTCTCGGGGCAGACGAGCAGTACTTC. Amino acids: CASSSLGADEQYF.

The chain has TRBV29-1 and TRBJ2-2, with D perhaps TRBD2 (5 bases). V was clipped by 3 bases and J by 4 bases, with 9 bases between them. The CDR3 contains 13 residues. Germline values: CDR1 SQVTM, CDR2 ANQGSEA. CDR3 amino acids: CSVEEDPTGELFF. CDR3 bases: TGCAGCGTTGAGGAGGACCCCACCGGGGAGCTGTTTTTT.